The 21 T cell receptor beta chains in this list originate from one sample, sequenced in a study of control samples from healthy donors and cancer patients (dated by TCRdb to about 2020). Receptor libraries were prepared by the immunoSEQ multiplex PCR assay. The immuneACCESS repertoire file appears here via TCRdb, limited to in-frame rearrangements. These files lack a portion of the clones; in checked studies, under half of the deficit traces to unresolved V genes, and the cause of the others is not known. The sample table lists 150,000 or so clones, 93% of them with a count of one. Of the sample, about 5.8% is held by the ten largest clones. The sequenced sample consisted of blood. The source of these receptors is a young man in good health.

The V call is TRBV6-5, the J call TRBJ1-5; D gene uncertain. Trimming removed 6 bases at V and 6 bases at J, with 6 bases between. This CDR3 is built from 11 residues. Germline CDR1 reads MNHEY; CDR2 reads SVGAGI. CDR3 nucleotide sequence: TGTGCCAGCAGGGAGAGTCAGCCCCAGCATTTT. Translated, it gives CASRESQPQHF.

This clone occurred once. The V and J genes are TRBV19 and TRBJ2-1; D is unresolved. The CDR3 has 12 residues. Deletions cut 3 bases from V and 9 bases from J, with 9 bases between. The germline V gene has CDR1 LNHDA and CDR2 SQIVND (reference sequence). The CDR3: CASSIGWTEQFF. CDR3 coding DNA: TGTGCCAGTAGTATTGGGTGGACTGAGCAGTTCTTC.

The CDR3 coding sequence is TGTGCCAGTAGTAGGCAGGGGACGAACACTGAAGCTTTCTTT. It yields the protein CASSRQGTNTEAFF. This chain uses TRBV19 with TRBJ1-1, with D possibly TRBD1 on 6 matching bases. This CDR3 comprises 14 residues. V shed 4 bases and J shed 1 base, with 10 bases lying between them. The V gene's germline CDR1 is LNHDA and CDR2 SQIVND (reference sequence).

V and J are TRBV3-1 (or the pseudogene TRBV3-2) and TRBJ1-1, with D unclear. CDR3 length: 14 residues. Germline CDR1 and CDR2: LGHDT and YNNKEL (reference sequence). V lost 0 bases and J lost 10, with 15 bases in between. The CDR3 DNA sequence: TGTGCCAGCAGCCAAGATATAGGGAGGGAAGTAGCTTTCTTT. Translating gives CASSQDIGREVAFF.

The chain is built from TRBV28 and TRBJ2-5; D is perhaps TRBD1 (7 bases). Germline V CDR1 and CDR2: MDHEN, SYDVKM. Trimming cost V 6 bases and J 3 bases, with 17 bases left between them. This CDR3 region has 15 residues. The CDR3 nucleotides are TGTGCCAGCAGCCAAGACAGGGAGGCGGAAGAGACCCAGTACTTC. The encoded protein is CASSQDREAEETQYF.

Note on this clone: This same CDR3 is encoded by further DNA sequences in the sample. This chain joins TRBV28 and TRBJ2-3; the D is unclear. V lost 6 bases and J lost 4, with 5 bases in between. In germline, CDR1 is MDHEN, CDR2 SYDVKM. The CDR3 contains 11 residues. This CDR3 is CASSRADTQYF. As DNA, the CDR3 is TGTGCCAGCAGCCGCGCAGATACGCAGTATTTT.

The CDR3 sequence is CAWEGYPSTDTQYF. The CDR3 bases are TGTGCCTGGGAGGGCTACCCGAGCACAGATACGCAGTATTTT. The gene calls are TRBV30 and TRBJ2-3, with TRBD2 as a possible D gene (5 bases). The CDR3 runs to 14 residues. The V gene lost 5 bases and the J gene lost 0 bases, with 12 bases spanning the gap. Germline lookup yields CDR1 GTSNPN and CDR2 SVGIG (reference sequence). The full variable domain, completed using reference TRBV30 and TRBJ2-3, is SQTIHQWPATLVQPVGSPLSLECTVEGTSNPNLYWYRQAAGRGLQLLFYSVGIGQISSEVPQNLSASRPQDRQFILSSKKLLLSDSGFYLCAWEGYPSTDTQYFGPGTRLTVL.

The chain is built from TRBV6-2 or TRBV6-3 and TRBJ2-1; D is possibly TRBD2 (6 bases). V dropped 4 bases and J dropped 9 bases, with 10 bases sitting between them. Germline V gene sequence: CDR1 MNHEY, CDR2 SVGEGT. The CDR3 is 12 residues long. The CDR3: CASSFGTSEQFF. In nucleotides, the CDR3 is TGTGCCAGCAGTTTCGGGACTTCTGAGCAGTTCTTC.

This clone was seen a single time. The chain couples TRBV4-1 to TRBJ2-3; TRBD2 agrees at 9 bases. Germline trimming cut 4 bases from V and 1 base from J; bases unmatched to any gene: 12. Looked up from germline, CDR1 is MGHRA and CDR2 is YSYEKL. This CDR3 is built from 18 residues. CDR3 sequence: CASSLGRGGDWGTDTQYF. The CDR3 nucleotides read TGCGCCAGCAGCCTAGGCCGCGGGGGGGATTGGGGCACAGATACGCAGTATTTT.

This rearrangement joins TRBV24-1 to TRBJ2-1; D is unresolved. This CDR3 is 12 amino acids long. Germline V gene lookup returns CDR1 KGHDR and CDR2 SFDVKD. V lost 8 bases and J lost 3, with 7 bases in between. Here the CDR3 reads CATTGLYNEQFF. The CDR3 DNA is TGTGCCACCACCGGGCTCTACAATGAGCAGTTCTTC.

The V call is TRBV5-1, the J call TRBJ1-1; 8 bases map to TRBD1. Trimming took 2 bases from V and 5 from J; bases not matched to a gene: 5. Germline assignment: CDR1 SGHRS and CDR2 YFSETQ. CDR3 length: 14 amino acids. The CDR3 region has the DNA TGCGCCAGCAGCTTCAGACAGGGGCTGACTGAAGCTTTCTTT. Translated: CASSFRQGLTEAFF.

This clone was detected only a few times. J is TRBJ1-6 and V is TRBV6-5; TRBD1 is a possible D gene (5 bases). The length of the CDR3 is 13 residues. The ends were cut back, 10 bases at V and 7 bases at J, with 14 bases in the middle. From germline, CDR1 is MNHEY and CDR2 SVGAGI. The CDR3 protein is CATCRGRNSPLHF. The CDR3 DNA reads as TGTGCCACCTGCCGGGGGAGAAATTCACCCCTCCACTTT.

V and J are TRBV28 and TRBJ1-6, with TRBD1 matching over 8 bases. The CDR3 totals 15 residues. Trimming took 2 bases from V and 10 from J; bases not matched to a gene: 7. CDR1 and CDR2 (germline): MDHEN, SYDVKM. The CDR3 sequence: CASSLGSRGPSPLHF. The DNA for the CDR3 is TGTGCCAGCAGTTTAGGTAGCAGGGGGCCATCACCCCTCCACTTT.

Only one count was recorded for this clone. This chain uses TRBV7-8 with TRBJ2-3, with D possibly called TRBD1 or TRBD2 (5 bases each). This CDR3 region has 18 residues. The V end was cut by 0 bases, the J end by 1 base, with 17 bases between. Germline assignment: CDR1 SGHVS and CDR2 FQNEAQ. As DNA, the CDR3 is TGTGCCAGCAGCTTAGCGCAGGGACCGCCAGCCGGCACAGATACGCAGTATTTT. Protein product: CASSLAQGPPAGTDTQYF.

CDR3 region: CSGFSHFYTDTQYF. The CDR3, as DNA: TGCAGCGGTTTTAGTCATTTCTACACAGATACGCAGTATTTT. This chain joins TRBV29-1 and TRBJ2-3, with D uncertain. The CDR3 length is 14 residues. Germline CDR1 is SQVTM and CDR2 is ANQGSEA. Trimming removed 7 bases at V and 2 bases at J, with 16 bases between.

The chain recombines TRBV5-1 with TRBJ1-1, with D maybe TRBD1 (5 bases). The germline gives CDR1 SGHRS, CDR2 YFSETQ. CDR3 length: 14 amino acids. The V end lost 3 bases, the J end lost 0 bases, and 9 bases lay between the germline ends. CDR3 protein: CASSWDGMNTEAFF. The CDR3 region has the DNA TGCGCCAGCAGCTGGGACGGAATGAACACTGAAGCTTTCTTT.

This rearrangement joins TRBV6-5 to TRBJ1-5; no clear D. Trimming cost V 5 bases and J 0 bases, with 5 bases left between them. Germline V lookup: CDR1 MNHEY, CDR2 SVGAGI. The CDR3 covers 13 residues. The CDR3 DNA reads TGTGCCAGCAGTCGTTATAGCAATCAGCCCCAGCATTTT. Its protein is CASSRYSNQPQHF.

The rearrangement links TRBV5-6 to TRBJ2-7; a possible D gene is TRBD2 (5 bases). CDR1 is SGHDT, CDR2 YYEEEE, per germline. Between the trimmed V and J ends, which lost 4 bases and 3 bases, there was a span of 20 bases. The CDR3 loop spans 16 amino acids. This CDR3 reads CASSHLRLSWNYEQYF. In DNA, the CDR3 is TGTGCCAGCAGCCACTTAAGACTATCCTGGAACTACGAGCAGTACTTC.

The V and J genes are TRBV5-1 and TRBJ2-1; D not resolved. The V and J ends lost 2 bases and 4 bases respectively, with 4 bases between them. The CDR3 is 12 residues long. Germline V gives CDR1 SGHRS, CDR2 YFSETQ. The CDR3 spells CASSFSYNEQFF. CDR3 DNA sequence: TGCGCCAGCAGCTTCAGTTACAATGAGCAGTTCTTC. Drawing the rest from reference TRBV5-1 and TRBJ2-1, the complete variable domain is KAGVTQTPRYLIKTRGQQVTLSCSPISGHRSVSWYQQTPGQGLQFLFEYFSETQRNKGNFPGRFSGRQFSNSRSEMNVSTLELGDSALYLCASSFSYNEQFFGPGTRLTVL.

The V call is TRBV18, the J call TRBJ2-2, with D perhaps TRBD2 (5 bases). Germline values: CDR1 KGHSH, CDR2 LQKENI. The CDR3 runs to 16 residues. V lost 2 bases and J lost 0, with 10 bases in between. The CDR3 is CASSPSGKPNTGELFF. CDR3 DNA: TGTGCCAGCTCACCATCCGGGAAACCGAACACCGGGGAGCTGTTTTTT.

Here the CDR3 DNA reads TGTGCCAGCAGTAGACAGCGTAGCTCCTACGAGCAGTACTTC. This gives the protein CASSRQRSSYEQYF. V gene TRBV28 combines with J gene TRBJ2-7; D might be TRBD1 (5 bases). Per germline, CDR1 MDHEN and CDR2 SYDVKM. Trimming left V 5 bases short and J 0 bases short, with 11 bases between. The CDR3 length is 14 residues.